The T cell receptor (beta chain) described here comes from a study of blood T cell repertoires in COVID-19. Study context: Donors in the United States, Italy and Spain gave samples during acute or convalescent COVID-19.

Some clones are missing from TCRdb's copy, which holds only in-frame ones; the method was immunoSEQ multiplex PCR. The sample has about 74,000 clones, 88% seen once. This clone has a single count. Germline CDR1 and CDR2: SGHTS and YDEGEE. This CDR3 is 12 amino acids long. Trimming removed 4 bases from V and 9 bases from J, with 11 bases in between. The chain joins TRBV5-8 to TRBJ2-1; TRBD2 might be the D (5 bases). This receptor was identified in a man between 65 and 79 years old with active or convalescent COVID-19. The specimen sequenced was peripheral blood. The CDR3 loop reads CASSRQGGEQFF. The DNA of the CDR3 is TGTGCCAGCAGCAGACAAGGAGGTGAGCAGTTCTTC.